The 20 T cell receptor beta chains below were found in one sample sequenced in a study of blood T cell repertoires in COVID-19. Some clones are missing from TCRdb's copy, which holds only in-frame ones; the method was immunoSEQ multiplex PCR. This table holds about 250,000 clones, around 82% found once. Specimen: peripheral blood. The receptors originated from a human donor with COVID-19, enrolled during active disease. The donor label of this sample is uncertain.

This clone was counted once. The chain employs TRBV27 and TRBJ1-2; 9 bases align to TRBD1. The CDR3 contains 14 residues. Germline-derived CDR1 and CDR2 are MNHEY and SMNVEV (reference sequence). J lost 3 bases, V lost 5 bases, and 4 bases had no gene match. The CDR3 DNA sequence: TGTGCCAGCAGTGGGACAGGGAGGGACTATGGCTACACCTTC. It specifies CASSGTGRDYGYTF.

The CDR3 reads CARRFDPDRGELFF. CDR3 nucleotide sequence: TGTGCCAGGAGATTCGACCCCGACAGGGGGGAACTGTTTTTT. The V call is TRBV28, the J call TRBJ1-4, with 9 bases that match TRBD1. The CDR3 consists of 14 residues. CDR1 MDHEN and CDR2 SYDVKM come from the germline V gene. V gave up 9 bases and J gave up 12 bases; unmatched junction bases: 14.

The rearrangement joins TRBV28 to TRBJ1-2; no clear D gene. The CDR3 is 15 amino acids. V lost 4 bases and J 7 bases, leaving 19 bases between the germline ends. CDR1 is MDHEN, CDR2 SYDVKM, per germline. CDR3 nucleotide sequence: TGTGCCAGCAGTTCTGCCTCGATTCGTCAGTCTGGCTACACCTTC. Translating it yields CASSSASIRQSGYTF.

V usage is TRBV14 and J usage is TRBJ2-2, with 8 bases identical to TRBD1. CDR1 is SGHDN, CDR2 FVKESK, per germline. After removal of 0 bases from V and 5 bases from J, the junction contained 11 bases not matched to a gene. The CDR3 sequence is 18 residues long. The CDR3 sequence is CASSQDRGRGPLTGELFF. The DNA of the CDR3 is TGTGCCAGCAGCCAAGATCGGGGCAGGGGGCCGTTGACCGGGGAGCTGTTTTTT.

The J gene is TRBJ2-5, the V gene TRBV6-1, with 7 positions matching TRBD2. There are 16 residues in the CDR3. With V trimmed by 4 bases and J by 2 bases, 10 bases remained unmatched. Germline values: CDR1 MNHNS, CDR2 SASEGT. The CDR3 spells CASSGGPGGTQETQYF. The CDR3 coding sequence is TGTGCCAGCAGTGGCGGACCGGGAGGCACTCAAGAGACCCAGTACTTC.

The chain has TRBV9 and TRBJ1-6, with unresolved D. V was shortened by 0 bases and J by 7 bases, with 14 bases between the two germline ends. Germline V gene lookup returns CDR1 SGDLS and CDR2 YYNGEE. The CDR3 spans 16 residues. CDR3 sequence: CASSVDEGGSNSPLHF. The CDR3 nucleotides read TGTGCCAGCAGCGTAGATGAGGGCGGGTCAAATTCACCCCTCCACTTT.

The chain uses TRBV19 and TRBJ2-7; D perhaps matches TRBD1 (7 bases). Germline-derived CDR1 and CDR2 are LNHDA and SQIVND (reference sequence). V was cut by 6 bases and J by 3 bases, with 18 bases left in between. The CDR3 has 15 residues. The CDR3 sequence: CASSLRAGQSYEQYF. The CDR3 bases are TGTGCCAGTAGCCTCAGGGCGGGACAGAGCTACGAGCAGTACTTC. Full variable domain (remainder filled in from reference TRBV19 and TRBJ2-7): DGGITQSPKYLFRKEGQNVTLSCEQNLNHDAMYWYRQDPGQGLRLIYYSQIVNDFQKGDIAEGYSVSREKKESFPLTVTSAQKNPTAFYLCASSLRAGQSYEQYFGPGTRLTVT.

This clone came up once. The chain employs TRBV12-3 or TRBV12-4 and TRBJ1-2; D may be TRBD1 (6 bases). Trimming left V 6 bases short and J 8 bases short, with 16 bases between. This CDR3 contains 13 residues. The CDR3 DNA is TGTGCCAGCAGAGGCACAGGGTTACTAGGCTACACCTTC. Translation gives CASRGTGLLGYTF.

The chain links TRBV5-1 to TRBJ1-2, with D hard to call. Trimming pared 4 bases from V and 6 bases from J, leaving 13 bases between. Germline values: CDR1 SGHRS, CDR2 YFSETQ. The CDR3 sequence is 13 residues long. The CDR3 loop is CASSPERGDGYTF. CDR3 nucleotide sequence: TGCGCCAGCAGCCCGGAACGGGGAGATGGCTACACCTTC. The full variable domain, its missing parts supplied by reference TRBV5-1 and TRBJ1-2, is KAGVTQTPRYLIKTRGQQVTLSCSPISGHRSVSWYQQTPGQGLQFLFEYFSETQRNKGNFPGRFSGRQFSNSRSEMNVSTLELGDSALYLCASSPERGDGYTFGSGTRLTVV.

The genes are TRBV7-2 and TRBJ1-4; D remains unclear. Germline lookup yields CDR1 SGHTA and CDR2 FQGNSA. Trimming removed 9 bases from V and 11 bases from J, with 22 bases in between. The CDR3 has 14 residues. The CDR3 sequence: CARGGSNPTEKLFF. CDR3 DNA: TGTGCCAGGGGTGGGAGCAACCCCACAGAGAAACTGTTTTTT. The variable domain in full, completed from reference TRBV7-2 and TRBJ1-4, reads GAGVSQSPSNKVTEKGKDVELRCDPISGHTALYWYRQSLGQGLEFLIYFQGNSAPDKSGLPSDRFSAERTGGSVSTLTIQRTQQEDSAVYLCARGGSNPTEKLFFGSGTQLSVL.

Note on this clone: Other DNA sequences in this specimen translate into the identical CDR3. The chain joins TRBV6-5 to TRBJ1-1; D is undetermined. The germline V gene has CDR1 MNHEY and CDR2 SVGAGI. With 8 bases removed from V and 3 bases from J, the gap between germline ends came to 10 bases. CDR3 length: 12 residues. The CDR3 nucleotides are TGTGCCAGCTCCAGGAGGGACACTGAAGCTTTCTTT. As protein: CASSRRDTEAFF.

This chain connects TRBV2 to TRBJ1-6; TRBD1 might be the D (6 bases). V lost 6 bases, J lost 7 bases, and 22 bases lay in between. In germline, CDR1 is SNHLY, CDR2 FYNNEI. The CDR3 runs 17 residues. The CDR3 DNA is TGTGCCAGCAGGGACCACGCTTCACAGGGCAGGAATTCACCCCTCCACTTT. It yields the protein CASRDHASQGRNSPLHF.

About this clone itself: This CDR3 is also generated by other DNA sequences in the sample. This sequence joins TRBV5-1 and TRBJ1-2; tentative D call: TRBD1 (6 bases). This CDR3 is built from 13 residues. CDR1 is SGHRS, CDR2 YFSETQ, per germline. V lost 0 bases and J 6 bases, leaving 9 bases between the germline ends. This chain's CDR3 is CASSLGQGNGYTF. The CDR3 DNA sequence: TGCGCCAGCAGCTTGGGGCAGGGGAATGGCTACACCTTC. The variable domain in full, with the rest retrieved from reference TRBV5-1 and TRBJ1-2, is KAGVTQTPRYLIKTRGQQVTLSCSPISGHRSVSWYQQTPGQGLQFLFEYFSETQRNKGNFPGRFSGRQFSNSRSEMNVSTLELGDSALYLCASSLGQGNGYTFGSGTRLTVV.

V usage is TRBV5-1 and J usage is TRBJ1-1; D is undetermined. This CDR3 is built from 14 residues. In germline, CDR1 is SGHRS, CDR2 YFSETQ. V lost 1 base, J lost 4 bases, and 11 bases lay in between. CDR3 nucleotide sequence: TGCGCCAGCAGCTTGTCCGGGTTGGGCACTGAAGCTTTCTTT. Translation: CASSLSGLGTEAFF. The whole variable domain, remainder taken from reference TRBV5-1 and TRBJ1-1, is KAGVTQTPRYLIKTRGQQVTLSCSPISGHRSVSWYQQTPGQGLQFLFEYFSETQRNKGNFPGRFSGRQFSNSRSEMNVSTLELGDSALYLCASSLSGLGTEAFFGQGTRLTVV.

The chain recombines TRBV6-5 with TRBJ2-4, with D tentatively TRBD1 (6 bases). CDR3 length: 13 amino acids. Germline CDR1 reads MNHEY; CDR2 reads SVGAGI. The germline V and J ends were trimmed by 6 bases and 7 bases, with 13 bases remaining between them. The CDR3 DNA sequence: TGTGCCAGCAGCCGACAGGCGCTTAACATTCAGTACTTC. Its translation: CASSRQALNIQYF.

This rearrangement joins TRBV11-3 to TRBJ2-5; 11 positions match TRBD2. The V and J ends lost 3 bases and 0 bases, in that order; junction bases with no gene match: 0. Germline lookup yields CDR1 SGHNT and CDR2 YENEEA. This CDR3 region has 15 residues. This CDR3 is CASSLTSGNQETQYF. In DNA form, the CDR3 reads TGTGCCAGCAGCTTGACTAGCGGGAACCAAGAGACCCAGTACTTC.

In its sample, this clone was seen a few times. V usage is TRBV5-5 and J usage is TRBJ1-1; TRBD1 matches at 9 bases. There are 15 residues in the CDR3. Per germline, CDR1 SGHKS and CDR2 YYEKEE (reference sequence). V lost 4 bases, J lost 6 bases, and 10 bases stayed unmatched. The CDR3 is CASSRRDRVEAEAFF. The DNA of the CDR3 is TGTGCCAGCAGCCGCCGGGACAGGGTTGAGGCTGAAGCTTTCTTT.

The chain combines TRBV9 with TRBJ2-2, with D perhaps TRBD1 (6 bases). CDR1 is SGDLS and CDR2 is YYNGEE in the germline V gene. Trimming took off 4 bases at V and 6 bases at J, with 13 bases between the two ends. The CDR3 covers 14 residues. This CDR3 is CASSQGHSAGELFF. The DNA of the CDR3 is TGTGCCAGCAGCCAGGGACATTCGGCCGGGGAGCTGTTTTTT.

The chain employs TRBV6-5 and TRBJ1-1, with 9 bases identical to TRBD1. This CDR3 has 15 residues. Trimming cost V 6 bases and J 3 bases; bases outside gene matches: 8. The germline gives CDR1 MNHEY, CDR2 SVGAGI. Written as DNA, the CDR3 is TGTGCCAGCAGGGTGGAACAGGGGGCATACACTGAAGCTTTCTTT. Translation gives CASRVEQGAYTEAFF.

The CDR3 nucleotides read TGTGCCTGGAGGAGACAGGGGTTTACCTCTGGGGCCAACGTCCTGACTTTC. Translating it yields CAWRRQGFTSGANVLTF. The J gene is TRBJ2-6, the V gene TRBV30; TRBD1 agrees at 8 bases. After removal of 3 bases from V and 0 bases from J, the junction contained 7 bases not matched to a gene. The V gene's germline CDR1 is GTSNPN and CDR2 SVGIG (reference sequence). The CDR3 runs to 17 residues.